The 16 T cell receptor beta chains given below trace back to one sample, sequenced in a study of T cell repertoires in cytomegalovirus infection. Their specific antigens are unknown. MiXCR, applied by TCRdb to the reads, yields one record per CDR3 protein. This table has about 920,000 distinct CDR3 sequences, roughly 30% appearing once. Sequenced here: cultured CD8+ T cells from PBMCs, sampled from culture after CMV antigen stimulation. The receptors stem from a human donor in good health (CMV status not recorded). Some clones in this sample may be carry-over from other donors' samples.

This clonotype was seen only a few times. This sequence joins TRBV24-1 and TRBJ2-1; D gene ambiguous. The germline V gene encodes CDR1 KGHDR and CDR2 SFDVKD. The CDR3 has 16 amino acids. The V and J ends lost 4 bases and 3 bases respectively, with 15 bases between them. The CDR3 nucleotides read TGTGCCACCAGTGACCCGGACGGAACCCACTACAATGAGCAGTTCTTC. Encoded protein: CATSDPDGTHYNEQFF.

J is TRBJ2-1 and V is TRBV7-1; 9 positions agree with TRBD2. TRBV7-1 is annotated as an ORF whose role is uncertain. CDR3 length: 14 residues. V was pared by 5 bases and J by 13 bases, with 12 bases of the junction left unmatched. The CDR3 bases are TGTGCCAGCAGCCGGGATAGCGGGGGAAAGGAACAGTTCTTC. As protein: CASSRDSGGKEQFF.

CDR3 DNA sequence: TGTGCCAGCCAGGGGGGCCTGGGCGGAGAGACCCAGTACTTC. Translation: CASQGGLGGETQYF. This chain connects TRBV5-4 to TRBJ2-5, with D perhaps matching TRBD1 (7 bases). Germline V CDR1 and CDR2: SGHNT, YYREEE (reference sequence). This CDR3 is built from 14 residues. The V gene lost 7 bases and the J gene lost 4 bases, with 17 bases spanning the gap.

The sample holds many counts of this clonotype. This sequence joins TRBV11-1 and TRBJ2-3, with D maybe TRBD2 (5 bases). This CDR3 is 19 amino acids long. The V gene's germline CDR1 is SGHAT and CDR2 FQDESV (reference sequence). V was trimmed by 3 bases and J by 2 bases, leaving 24 bases between them. This CDR3 reads CASSFWTWELPSPTDTQYF. The CDR3 nucleotides are TGTGCCAGCAGCTTCTGGACCTGGGAGCTTCCCTCGCCCACAGATACGCAGTATTTT.

This clonotype showed up just a few times. The V call is TRBV6-6, the J call TRBJ2-3; a possible D gene is TRBD2 (5 bases). V lost 7 bases to trimming and J lost 2 bases, with 13 bases between them. Germline V gene sequence: CDR1 MNHNY, CDR2 SVGAGI (reference sequence). The CDR3 has 14 residues. The CDR3 DNA sequence: TGTGCCAGCACCCTTAGAGGGCCCACAGATACGCAGTATTTT. As protein: CASTLRGPTDTQYF.

V and J are TRBV7-6 and TRBJ2-5; the D is unclear. The germline V gene has CDR1 SGHVS and CDR2 FNYEAQ. The CDR3 covers 14 residues. V gave up 5 bases and J gave up 1 base, with 11 bases separating them. The CDR3 is CASSPRTLQETQYF. The DNA for the CDR3 is TGTGCCAGCAGCCCCAGAACCCTCCAAGAGACCCAGTACTTC.

The V and J genes are TRBV7-9 and TRBJ1-5, with D unresolved. Germline CDR1 reads SEHNR; CDR2 reads FQNEAQ (reference sequence). Trimming removed 4 bases at V and 0 bases at J, with 4 bases between. This CDR3 is built from 13 residues. The CDR3 loop reads CASSWFSNQPQHF. Here the CDR3 DNA reads TGTGCCAGCAGCTGGTTTAGCAATCAGCCCCAGCATTTT.

This chain's CDR3 is CASSYPTSGGAETQYF. CDR3 nucleotides: TGTGCCAGCAGTTACCCGACTAGCGGGGGGGCTGAGACCCAGTACTTC. V usage is TRBV6-5 and J usage is TRBJ2-5; TRBD2 matches at 14 bases. There are 16 residues in the CDR3. The trim removed 2 bases at V and 5 bases at J, leaving 4 bases unmatched. CDR1 and CDR2 from the germline V gene are MNHEY and SVGAGI.

This clonotype has a handful of counts. V usage is TRBV19 and J usage is TRBJ1-5, with D tentatively TRBD1 (6 bases). CDR1 and CDR2 (germline): LNHDA, SQIVND (reference sequence). This CDR3 has 16 residues. The ends were cut back, 5 bases at V and 4 bases at J, with 18 bases in the middle. CDR3: CASSVTGSVTNQPQHF. In DNA form, the CDR3 reads TGTGCCAGTAGTGTTACAGGGTCTGTCACTAATCAGCCCCAGCATTTT.

This chain connects TRBV19 to TRBJ1-5; D perhaps matches TRBD1 (5 bases). This CDR3 comprises 15 residues. Germline loops: CDR1 LNHDA, CDR2 SQIVND (reference sequence). The V end was cut by 3 bases, the J end by 0 bases, with 9 bases between. Here the CDR3 DNA reads TGTGCCAGTAGTATCAGCAGGGCTAGCAATCAGCCCCAGCATTTT. Amino acids: CASSISRASNQPQHF.

V is TRBV11-2 and J is TRBJ1-1; D is ambiguous. Germline V CDR1 and CDR2: SGHAT, FQNNGV. Trimming cost V 7 bases and J 6 bases, with 21 bases left between them. The CDR3 is 15 amino acids. The CDR3 loop is CASTPHRGRRSEAFF. The DNA of the CDR3 is TGTGCCAGCACCCCCCATAGAGGGCGGAGGTCTGAAGCTTTCTTT.

As to this clonotype: Mismatch with germline at one junction end may stem from a read error. The chain has TRBV4-1 and TRBJ2-3; 11 positions match TRBD2. Germline CDR1 is MGHRA and CDR2 is YSYEKL. The CDR3 length is 19 residues. The CDR3 reads CASSQGGTSGPASTDTQYF. In DNA, the CDR3 is TGTGCCAGCAGCCAAGGGGGGACTAGCGGTCCCGCTAGCACAGATACGCAGTATTTT.

CDR3 amino acids: CASRHDRGRIFNEQFF. As DNA, the CDR3 is TGCGCCAGCAGGCATGACAGGGGGCGCATCTTCAATGAGCAGTTCTTC. V and J are TRBV5-1 and TRBJ2-1; 10 bases align to TRBD1. With 5 bases clipped from V and 6 bases from J, the junction kept 11 bases outside the gene matches. The CDR3 loop spans 16 amino acids. Germline V gives CDR1 SGHRS, CDR2 YFSETQ.

This clonotype has only a few counts. The chain carries TRBV2 and TRBJ2-5; D may match TRBD1 or TRBD2 (6 bases each). Germline V gene lookup returns CDR1 SNHLY and CDR2 FYNNEI. The CDR3 loop spans 15 amino acids. Trimming pared 6 bases from V and 5 bases from J, leaving 19 bases between. The CDR3 region is CASSLTWRGGETQYF. CDR3 nucleotide sequence: TGTGCCAGCAGCCTGACGTGGAGAGGGGGGGAGACCCAGTACTTC. The whole variable domain, filled in from reference TRBV2 and TRBJ2-5, reads EPEVTQTPSHQVTQMGQEVILRCVPISNHLYFYWYRQILGQKVEFLVSFYNNEISEKSEIFDDQFSVERPDGSNFTLKIRSTKLEDSAMYFCASSLTWRGGETQYFGPGTRLLVL.

This clonotype occurred a few times. The chain joins TRBV28 to TRBJ2-5, with D unclear. The V gene's germline CDR1 is MDHEN and CDR2 SYDVKM. Trimming stripped 2 bases from V and 0 bases from J, with 7 bases between. This CDR3 contains 14 residues. The CDR3 DNA reads as TGTGCCAGCAGTTTAAGGGAAAACCAAGAGACCCAGTACTTC. Its translation is CASSLRENQETQYF.

Ten or more counts support this clonotype. The J gene is TRBJ1-3, the V gene TRBV28; D not certain. CDR1 is MDHEN, CDR2 SYDVKM, per germline. This CDR3 comprises 16 residues. V dropped 2 bases and J dropped 10 bases, with 21 bases sitting between them. CDR3 sequence: CASSLIPETPVGTIYF. CDR3 coding DNA: TGTGCCAGCAGTTTAATCCCCGAGACTCCCGTGGGTACCATATATTTT.